The TCR beta chain under discussion was sequenced for a study of cytomegalovirus exposure and HLA in healthy donors. Study-level results: According to the study, some 160 TCR beta chains were cytomegalovirus-associated. Among TCR beta chains of equal frequency, HLA-associated ones were more clonally expanded in a later analysis. The classifier reportedly diagnosed cytomegalovirus status with high sensitivity and specificity.

The CDR3 covers 17 residues. V trimming: 1 base; J trimming: 5 bases; junction bases outside the gene matches: 11. Germline V lookup: CDR1 GTSNPN, CDR2 SVGIG (reference sequence). PCR used 60 Vbeta primers and 13 Jbeta primers. TCRdb keeps only in-frame clones here, not all; method: immunoSEQ multiplex PCR. The top ten hold roughly 1.8% of the sample, which has about 130,000 clones, around 85% seen once. Points on this clone: Its antigen is unknown.

The chain employs TRBV30 and TRBJ1-6; 7 nucleotides agree with TRBD1. The sample comprised PBMCs. This clonotype was obtained from a boy younger than 18 in good health and CMV-seronegative. The CDR3 region has the DNA TGTGCCTGGAGTGGGTCTAAGACAGGGATAAATAATTCACCCCTCCACTTT. This gives the protein CAWSGSKTGINNSPLHF.